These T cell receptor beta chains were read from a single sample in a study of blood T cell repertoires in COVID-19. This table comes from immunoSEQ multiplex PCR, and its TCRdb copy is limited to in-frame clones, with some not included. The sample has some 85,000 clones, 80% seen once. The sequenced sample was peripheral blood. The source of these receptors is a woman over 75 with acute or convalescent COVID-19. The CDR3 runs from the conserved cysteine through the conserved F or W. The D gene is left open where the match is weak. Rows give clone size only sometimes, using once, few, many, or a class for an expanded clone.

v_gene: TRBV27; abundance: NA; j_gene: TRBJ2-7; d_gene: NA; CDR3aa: CASRARPGTTYEQYF; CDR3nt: TGTGCCAGCAGAGCACGCCCCGGGACAACGTACGAGCAGTACTTC
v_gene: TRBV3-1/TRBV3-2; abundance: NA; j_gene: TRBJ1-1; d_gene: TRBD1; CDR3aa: CASSQVARGVTEAFF; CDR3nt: TGTGCCAGCAGCCAAGTGGCCAGGGGGGTTACTGAAGCTTTCTTT
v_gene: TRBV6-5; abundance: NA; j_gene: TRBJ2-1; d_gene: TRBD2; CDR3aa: CASLGLGLAGYEQFF; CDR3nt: TGTGCCAGCCTAGGTTTAGGACTAGCGGGATATGAGCAGTTCTTC
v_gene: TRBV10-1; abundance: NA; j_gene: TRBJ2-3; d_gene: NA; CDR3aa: CASQQEFSDTQYF; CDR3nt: TGCGCCAGCCAACAGGAGTTTTCGGATACGCAGTATTTT
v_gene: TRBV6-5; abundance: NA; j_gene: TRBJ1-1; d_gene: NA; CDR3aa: CASSYPRWRMNTEAFF; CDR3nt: TGTGCCAGCAGTTACCCCCGGTGGCGGATGAACACTGAAGCTTTCTTT
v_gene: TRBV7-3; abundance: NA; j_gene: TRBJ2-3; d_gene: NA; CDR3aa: CASSSTGYTDTQYF; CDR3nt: TGTGCCAGCAGCTCTACAGGGTACACAGATACGCAGTATTTT
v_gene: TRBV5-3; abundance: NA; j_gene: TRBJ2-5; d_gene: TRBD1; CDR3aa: CARSLAYHRGQETQYF; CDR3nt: TGTGCCAGAAGCTTGGCCTATCACAGGGGTCAAGAGACCCAGTACTTC
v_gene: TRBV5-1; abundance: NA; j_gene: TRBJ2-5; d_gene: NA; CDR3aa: CASSPTSAQETQYF; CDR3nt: TGCGCCAGCAGCCCAACCAGCGCCCAAGAGACCCAGTACTTC
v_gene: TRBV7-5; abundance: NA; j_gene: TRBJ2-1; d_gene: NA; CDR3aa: CARSPKLAGRSSYNEQFF; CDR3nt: TGTGCCAGAAGCCCTAAGCTAGCGGGGAGGAGCTCCTACAATGAGCAGTTCTTC
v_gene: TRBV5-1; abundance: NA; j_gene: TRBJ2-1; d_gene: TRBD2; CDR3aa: CASGFMSSGRPSDEQFF; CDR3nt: TGCGCCAGCGGATTCATGTCTAGCGGGAGGCCCTCTGATGAGCAGTTCTTC
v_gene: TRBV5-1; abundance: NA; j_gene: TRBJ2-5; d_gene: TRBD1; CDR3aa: CASSPTGVWETQYF; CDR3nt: TGCGCCAGCAGCCCGACAGGGGTTTGGGAGACCCAGTACTTC
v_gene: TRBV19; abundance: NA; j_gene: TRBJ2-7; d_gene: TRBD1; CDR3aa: CASSRDRGSYEQYF; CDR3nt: TGTGCCAGTAGTAGGGACAGGGGGTCGTACGAGCAGTACTTC
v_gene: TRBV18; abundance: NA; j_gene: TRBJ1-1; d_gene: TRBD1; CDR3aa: CASSPGQGFDNTEAFF; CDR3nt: TGTGCCAGCTCACCGGGACAGGGGTTTGATAACACTGAAGCTTTCTTT
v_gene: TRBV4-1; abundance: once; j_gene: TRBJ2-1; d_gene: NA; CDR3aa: CASSQDRELASSNNEQFF; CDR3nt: TGCGCCAGCAGCCAAGATCGGGAACTAGCATCCAGCAACAATGAGCAGTTCTTC
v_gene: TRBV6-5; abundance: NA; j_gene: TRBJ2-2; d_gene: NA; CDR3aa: CASKRVTGELFF; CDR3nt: TGTGCCAGCAAGAGGGTCACCGGGGAGCTGTTTTTT
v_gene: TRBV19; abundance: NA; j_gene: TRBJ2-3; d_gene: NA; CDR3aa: CASSMGQETDTQYF; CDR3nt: TGTGCCAGTAGTATGGGGCAGGAAACAGATACGCAGTATTTT
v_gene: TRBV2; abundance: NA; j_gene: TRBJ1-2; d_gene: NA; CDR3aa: CASRATGFVYGYTF; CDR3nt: TGTGCCAGCAGGGCAACAGGGTTCGTCTATGGCTACACCTTC